This passage covers 30 T cell receptor beta chains from one sample sequenced in a study of cytomegalovirus exposure and HLA in healthy donors. The PCR employed 60 Vbeta primers together with 13 Jbeta primers. Here immunoSEQ multiplex PCR was the method, and the copy in TCRdb shows in-frame clones only, minus some. The repertoire includes under 150,000 clones, more than 65% of them detected once, and 1.8% sits in the top ten. What was sequenced was PBMCs. These receptors were obtained from a man younger than 30 in good health and CMV-seronegative.

This chain links TRBV6-5 with TRBJ2-2, with a tentative D call TRBD1 (5 bases). V lost 8 bases, J lost 6 bases, and 19 bases lay in between. Germline V lookup: CDR1 MNHEY, CDR2 SVGAGI. The CDR3 has 15 amino acids. CDR3 sequence reads: CASRVPGNPPGELFF. The CDR3 DNA sequence: TGTGCCAGCCGCGTACCAGGGAATCCCCCCGGGGAGCTGTTTTTT.

This chain links TRBV19 with TRBJ1-2; 11 nucleotides match TRBD1. The CDR3 has 17 residues. The germline CDR1 and CDR2 sequences are LNHDA and SQIVND (reference sequence). Germline trimming cut 6 bases from V and 4 bases from J; bases unmatched to any gene: 13. CDR3 sequence reads: CASRLWTGGDGVYGYTF. DNA for the CDR3: TGTGCCAGTAGACTCTGGACAGGGGGCGACGGTGTCTATGGCTACACCTTC.

This clone was detected once. The chain recombines TRBV7-2 with TRBJ2-3, with 7 bases aligning to TRBD1. After removal of 4 bases from V and 1 base from J, the junction contained 11 bases not matched to a gene. In germline, CDR1 is SGHTA, CDR2 FQGNSA. CDR3 size: 17 residues. In DNA, the CDR3 is TGTGCCAGCAGCTCTTACTTAGGAGGACAGGGCACAGATACGCAGTATTTT. This gives the protein CASSSYLGGQGTDTQYF.

The chain has TRBV7-9 and TRBJ1-1; D is uncertain. Per the germline V gene, CDR1 is SEHNR and CDR2 is FQNEAQ (reference sequence). V was clipped by 1 base and J by 4 bases, with 7 bases between them. CDR3 length equals 13 residues. CDR3 in DNA: TGTGCCAGCAGCTTAGGAGGGCCCACTGAAGCTTTCTTT. Translated, it gives CASSLGGPTEAFF.

In its sample, this clone was seen once. The chain links TRBV9 to TRBJ1-2; TRBD1 agrees at 8 bases. The CDR3 has 13 amino acids. Per germline, CDR1 SGDLS and CDR2 YYNGEE. Trimming removed 5 bases from V and 4 bases from J; junction bases left unmatched: 4. The chain's CDR3 is CASRSTGVYGYTF. Here the CDR3 DNA reads TGTGCCAGCAGATCGACAGGGGTCTATGGCTACACCTTC.

This clone was counted between two and nine times. This sequence joins TRBV5-5 and TRBJ1-5, with D possibly matching TRBD1 (6 bases). V was trimmed by 4 bases and J by 5 bases, leaving 16 bases between them. Germline V gene sequence: CDR1 SGHKS, CDR2 YYEKEE (reference sequence). The CDR3 is 15 residues long. The CDR3 loop is CASSPAWGGDQPQHF. CDR3 nucleotides: TGTGCCAGCAGCCCCGCTTGGGGGGGCGATCAGCCCCAGCATTTT.

V usage is TRBV15 and J usage is TRBJ1-2; maybe TRBD1 (6 bases). V lost 6 bases and J 5 bases, leaving 10 bases between the germline ends. The germline gives CDR1 LNHNV, CDR2 YYDKDF (reference sequence). The CDR3 is 12 residues long. CDR3 coding DNA: TGTGCCACCAGGGGGGCCAGTTATGGCTACACCTTC. This gives the protein CATRGASYGYTF. Based on the CDR3 plus reference TRBV15 and TRBJ1-2, the full variable domain is DAMVIQNPRYQVTQFGKPVTLSCSQTLNHNVMYWYQQKSSQAPKLLFHYYDKDFNNEADTPDNFQSRRPNTSFCFLDIRSPGLGDTAMYLCATRGASYGYTFGSGTRLTVV.

The chain joins TRBV7-6 to TRBJ2-7; 7 bases fit TRBD1. CDR1 and CDR2 (germline): SGHVS, FNYEAQ. The V and J ends lost 0 bases and 10 bases, in that order; junction bases with no gene match: 6. CDR3 size: 13 residues. The CDR3 sequence: CASSLAYTGEQYF. The DNA of the CDR3 is TGTGCCAGCAGCTTAGCGTATACAGGGGAACAGTACTTC.

The CDR3 DNA reads TGTGCCAGCAACGGTGGACAGGGGATCACCTATGGCTACACCTTC. It is translated as CASNGGQGITYGYTF. The chain has TRBV2 and TRBJ1-2, with 9 bases identical to TRBD1. This CDR3 comprises 15 residues. From germline, CDR1 is SNHLY and CDR2 FYNNEI. V dropped 7 bases and J dropped 4; count of bases not matched to a gene: 10.

The chain carries TRBV10-2 and TRBJ2-1; 8 bases match TRBD1. V dropped 7 bases and J dropped 6; count of bases not matched to a gene: 8. The CDR3 totals 14 residues. CDR1 is WSHSY, CDR2 SAAADI, per germline. CDR3 DNA: TGCGCCAGCATTAGGACAGGGTGGGTCAATGAGCAGTTCTTC. Protein sequence: CASIRTGWVNEQFF.

The rearrangement joins TRBV7-2 to TRBJ1-6; 7 nucleotides match TRBD1. This CDR3 has 15 residues. The germline V gene has CDR1 SGHTA and CDR2 FQGNSA. V trimming: 4 bases; J trimming: 9 bases; junction bases outside the gene matches: 9. The CDR3 loop is CASSSRQGPGSPLHF. The CDR3 DNA follows: TGTGCCAGCAGCTCGAGACAGGGTCCAGGTTCACCCCTCCACTTT.

The chain carries TRBV6-5 and TRBJ1-3, with TRBD1 as a possible D gene (6 bases). Trimming removed 6 bases from V and 1 base from J, with 13 bases in between. The germline V gene has CDR1 MNHEY and CDR2 SVGAGI. The CDR3 totals 15 residues. This CDR3 is CASSYRGASGNTIYF. The CDR3 bases are TGTGCCAGCAGCTATCGGGGGGCGTCTGGAAACACCATATATTTT.

The chain combines TRBV9 with TRBJ1-1, with D perhaps matching TRBD1 (5 bases). Per the germline V gene, CDR1 is SGDLS and CDR2 is YYNGEE. The V end lost 3 bases, the J end lost 4 bases, and 13 bases lay between the germline ends. The CDR3 totals 14 residues. The CDR3, as DNA: TGTGCCAGCAGCGGTACCGGGGGGGGCACTGAAGCTTTCTTT. Its protein is CASSGTGGGTEAFF.

The chain carries TRBV28 and TRBJ2-7; 7 positions match TRBD1. From germline, CDR1 is MDHEN and CDR2 SYDVKM. The CDR3 runs 15 residues. The V and J ends lost 4 bases and 0 bases, in that order; junction bases with no gene match: 6. The CDR3 region is CASSYTGAGSYEQYF. Here the CDR3 DNA reads TGTGCCAGCAGTTACACAGGGGCTGGCTCCTACGAGCAGTACTTC.

The rearrangement joins TRBV6-5 to TRBJ2-5, with TRBD2 identical over 10 bases. V dropped 5 bases and J dropped 6; count of bases not matched to a gene: 6. Looked up from germline, CDR1 is MNHEY and CDR2 is SVGAGI. CDR3 length: 14 amino acids. This chain's CDR3 is CASSASGGAKTQYF. The CDR3 DNA reads TGTGCCAGCAGTGCGAGCGGGGGGGCAAAGACCCAGTACTTC.

The rearrangement uses TRBV28 and TRBJ2-3; perhaps TRBD1 as D (6 bases). The germline V gene has CDR1 MDHEN and CDR2 SYDVKM. This CDR3 has 14 residues. V was clipped by 5 bases and J by 0 bases, with 9 bases between them. CDR3 sequence reads: CASSGQLSTDTQYF. The CDR3, as DNA: TGTGCCAGCAGTGGACAGTTGAGCACAGATACGCAGTATTTT.

This clone was observed a few times. The V call is TRBV11-1, the J call TRBJ2-6, with D possibly being TRBD1 (6 bases). Trimming shortened V by 5 bases and J by 2 bases, and 13 bases separated the two germline ends. The CDR3 loop spans 16 amino acids. Per the germline V gene, CDR1 is SGHAT and CDR2 is FQDESV (reference sequence). Written as DNA, the CDR3 is TGTGCCAGCAGCCCCCTTAACAGGGCTGGGGCCAACGTCCTGACTTTC. This encodes CASSPLNRAGANVLTF.

The genes are TRBV7-6 and TRBJ1-3, with D perhaps TRBD1 (5 bases). The V gene lost 11 bases and the J gene lost 2 bases, with 10 bases spanning the gap. The CDR3 contains 12 residues. Per germline, CDR1 SGHVS and CDR2 FNYEAQ. The CDR3 nucleotides read TGTGCCTGGGGGGGAACTGGAAACACCATATATTTT. This encodes CAWGGTGNTIYF.

This chain connects TRBV4-3 to TRBJ2-5; 7 bases are shared with TRBD1. The J call may be mistaken, given a closer DNA end match to TRBJ2-7. The V gene's germline CDR1 is LGHNA and CDR2 YSLEER. The CDR3 loop spans 16 amino acids. CDR3 amino acids: CASSLGPSGTAYEQYF. The CDR3 DNA sequence: TGCGCCAGCAGCCTAGGTCCCTCCGGGACAGCCTACGAGCAGTACTTC.

The rearrangement links TRBV7-9 to TRBJ2-1; D gene ambiguous. Per the germline V gene, CDR1 is SEHNR and CDR2 is FQNEAQ (reference sequence). The V gene lost 5 bases and the J gene lost 7 bases, with 9 bases spanning the gap. There are 12 residues in the CDR3. The CDR3 is CASSRNGNEQFF. CDR3 DNA sequence: TGTGCCAGCAGCCGGAACGGGAATGAGCAGTTCTTC.

The chain carries TRBV10-3 and TRBJ1-2; 7 positions agree with TRBD1. The CDR3 spans 13 residues. Per the germline V gene, CDR1 is ENHRY and CDR2 is SYGVKD. With V trimmed by 6 bases and J by 8 bases, 9 bases remained unmatched. CDR3 DNA: TGTGCCATCAGGCTCAGACAGGGAGACGGCTACACCTTC. Amino acids: CAIRLRQGDGYTF.

This rearrangement joins TRBV5-1 to TRBJ2-7; D might be TRBD2 (6 bases). Germline lookup yields CDR1 SGHRS and CDR2 YFSETQ. This CDR3 region has 14 residues. Between the trimmed V and J ends, which lost 0 bases and 6 bases, there was a span of 13 bases. CDR3 sequence (DNA): TGCGCCAGCAGCTTGGGAGGAGGGGTGGGCGAGCAGTACTTC. This sequence encodes CASSLGGGVGEQYF.

This chain joins TRBV21-1 and TRBJ1-2. TRBV21-1 is a listed pseudogene. CDR3 size: 18 residues. CDR3: CASSKVEGEVHGNYGYTF. The CDR3 DNA reads as TGTGCCAGCAGCAAAGTTGAGGGAGAGGTACACGGTAACTATGGCTACACCTTC.

The V call is TRBV5-8, the J call TRBJ2-3; D is perhaps TRBD1 (6 bases). Germline values: CDR1 SGHTS, CDR2 YDEGEE. This CDR3 spans 13 amino acids. V was trimmed by 0 bases and J by 7 bases, leaving 9 bases between them. DNA of the CDR3: TGTGCCAGCAGCTTGGCAGGGGTAAATACGCAGTATTTT. It translates to CASSLAGVNTQYF.

V usage is TRBV2 and J usage is TRBJ2-1; weak D call: TRBD2 (5 bases). Germline V gene lookup returns CDR1 SNHLY and CDR2 FYNNEI. CDR3 length equals 13 residues. Trimming removed 4 bases from V and 8 bases from J, with 12 bases in between. The chain's CDR3 is CASSAGFDDEQFF. The CDR3, as DNA: TGTGCCAGCAGTGCGGGGTTTGACGATGAGCAGTTCTTC.

The rearrangement links TRBV2 to TRBJ2-1, with 7 positions matching TRBD1. Germline values: CDR1 SNHLY, CDR2 FYNNEI. V trimming: 5 bases; J trimming: 12 bases; junction bases outside the gene matches: 10. The CDR3 is 13 residues long. This CDR3 is CASSWTGQRSQFF. CDR3 nucleotides: TGTGCCAGCAGTTGGACAGGTCAACGTTCGCAGTTCTTC.

This clone appeared a single time. The chain combines TRBV13 with TRBJ2-7; D might be TRBD2 (7 bases). Deletions cut 4 bases from V and 6 bases from J, with 10 bases between. The CDR3 loop spans 12 amino acids. Germline V gives CDR1 PRHDT, CDR2 FYEKMQ (reference sequence). In DNA form, the CDR3 reads TGTGCCAGCAGCTACAGGGAGGGCGAGCAGTACTTC. Translated: CASSYREGEQYF.

This clone was seen a few times. The V call is TRBV6-4, the J call TRBJ1-1; tentatively, D is TRBD1 (5 bases). Germline assignment: CDR1 MRHNA and CDR2 SNTAGT. V gave up 5 bases and J gave up 2 bases, with 9 bases separating them. This CDR3 contains 13 residues. CDR3 in amino acids: CASSPQGNTEAFF. The DNA of the CDR3 is TGTGCCAGCAGTCCCCAGGGCAACACTGAAGCTTTCTTT.

The V call is TRBV6-5, the J call TRBJ1-2; maybe TRBD1 (6 bases). The CDR3 contains 11 residues. The germline gives CDR1 MNHEY, CDR2 SVGAGI. Deletions cut 5 bases from V and 8 bases from J, with 9 bases between. The chain's CDR3 is CASSTTGGYTF. The CDR3, as DNA: TGTGCCAGCAGTACGACAGGCGGCTACACCTTC.

The rearrangement uses TRBV7-9 and TRBJ2-2; TRBD2 aligns across 13 bases. Trimming cost V 5 bases and J 6 bases; bases outside gene matches: 12. The V gene's germline CDR1 is SEHNR and CDR2 FQNEAQ (reference sequence). This CDR3 region has 18 residues. DNA of the CDR3: TGTGCCAGCAGCAGGACTAGCGGGGGCCCTGATTCCCCCGGGGAGCTGTTTTTT. Protein: CASSRTSGGPDSPGELFF.